What follows are 21 T cell receptor beta chains derived from one specimen sequenced in a study of blood T cell repertoires in COVID-19. TCRdb keeps only in-frame clones here, not all; method: immunoSEQ multiplex PCR. The sample lists more than 65,000 clones; around 85% were seen once. The source material was peripheral blood. These receptors were obtained from an elderly man with acute or convalescent COVID-19.

The chain recombines TRBV10-3 with TRBJ1-5, with a possible D match to TRBD1 (6 bases). This CDR3 contains 14 residues. Germline CDR1 reads ENHRY; CDR2 reads SYGVKD. V dropped 5 bases and J dropped 5 bases, with 13 bases sitting between them. CDR3 in amino acids: CAISQDRFDQPQHF. DNA for the CDR3: TGTGCCATCAGTCAAGACAGGTTCGATCAGCCCCAGCATTTT.

The chain joins TRBV28 to TRBJ2-4; D perhaps matches TRBD1 (7 bases). The CDR3 sequence is 16 residues long. Per the germline V gene, CDR1 is MDHEN and CDR2 is SYDVKM. Trimming stripped 7 bases from V and 0 bases from J, with 16 bases between. This CDR3 is CASIPGGLLAKNIQYF. The CDR3 nucleotides are TGTGCCAGCATCCCAGGGGGGCTCCTAGCCAAAAACATTCAGTACTTC.

The rearrangement joins TRBV10-1 to TRBJ1-5, with TRBD1 identical over 7 bases. Germline loops: CDR1 WNHNN, CDR2 SYGVQD (reference sequence). CDR3 size: 15 residues. J lost 0 bases, V lost 8 bases, and 7 bases had no gene match. The CDR3 nucleotides are TGCGCCAGCCCTAGGACAGGAGTTAGCAATCAGCCCCAGCATTTT. As protein: CASPRTGVSNQPQHF.

The chain has TRBV19 and TRBJ1-1; TRBD1 matches at 8 bases. The CDR3 spans 14 residues. CDR1 and CDR2 from the germline V gene are LNHDA and SQIVND (reference sequence). V trimming: 2 bases; J trimming: 4 bases; junction bases outside the gene matches: 3. The CDR3 DNA is TGTGCCAGTAGTATAACAGGGGGACGCACTGAAGCTTTCTTT. Translated, it gives CASSITGGRTEAFF.

The V and J genes are TRBV5-1 and TRBJ2-3, with a tentative D call TRBD1 (6 bases). V lost 0 bases, J lost 1 base, and 6 bases lay in between. This CDR3 has 14 residues. Germline lookup yields CDR1 SGHRS and CDR2 YFSETQ. CDR3 region: CASSLDRGTDTQYF. Written as DNA, the CDR3 is TGCGCCAGCAGCTTGGACAGGGGCACAGATACGCAGTATTTT.

This clone was seen once. The rearrangement uses TRBV28 and TRBJ1-2; the D is unclear. This CDR3 is 16 amino acids long. Between the trimmed V and J ends, which lost 7 bases and 2 bases, there was a span of 20 bases. CDR1 and CDR2 from the germline V gene are MDHEN and SYDVKM. The DNA for the CDR3 is TGTGCCAGCACCCCCCCGAGGGCCCCGGCCAACTATGGCTACACCTTC. Protein sequence: CASTPPRAPANYGYTF.

V gene TRBV2 combines with J gene TRBJ1-1; D gene ambiguous. CDR1 is SNHLY, CDR2 FYNNEI, per germline. V shed 7 bases and J shed 1 base, with 7 bases lying between them. This CDR3 contains 12 residues. Here the CDR3 DNA reads TGTGCCAGCACTGCGGGGAACACTGAAGCTTTCTTT. It encodes CASTAGNTEAFF.

The V gene is TRBV6-2 or TRBV6-3, the J gene TRBJ2-1; 10 positions agree with TRBD2. V lost 2 bases and J lost 3; bases outside the gene matches: 4. The CDR3 totals 16 residues. Germline lookup yields CDR1 MNHEY and CDR2 SVGEGT. The CDR3 coding sequence is TGTGCCAGCAGTTACGGACTAGCGGCACACTACAATGAGCAGTTCTTC. This encodes CASSYGLAAHYNEQFF.

V usage is TRBV9 and J usage is TRBJ2-3, with 10 positions matching TRBD1. V gave up 0 bases and J gave up 5 bases; unmatched junction bases: 3. CDR1 is SGDLS and CDR2 is YYNGEE in the germline V gene. The CDR3 runs to 15 residues. CDR3 amino acids: CASSVATGGQDTQYF. In DNA, the CDR3 is TGTGCCAGCAGCGTAGCGACAGGGGGCCAAGATACGCAGTATTTT.

The chain combines TRBV21-1 with TRBJ2-1; whether TRBD2, the table's D call, matches the DNA was not checked. TRBV21-1 is labeled a pseudogene. The CDR3 loop spans 14 amino acids. In DNA, the CDR3 is TGTGCCAGCAGCAGACCCCCTGGGGGGTCGGCGCAGTTCTTC. Its translation is CASSRPPGGSAQFF.

This clone was counted between two and nine times. This chain connects TRBV5-1 to TRBJ2-3; D is possibly TRBD1 (6 bases). V was cut by 0 bases and J by 1 base, with 6 bases left in between. The CDR3 covers 14 residues. Germline V gene data show CDR1 as SGHRS and CDR2 as YFSETQ. CDR3 bases: TGCGCCAGCAGCTTGGGGACAGGCACAGATACGCAGTATTTT. It specifies CASSLGTGTDTQYF.

J is TRBJ2-3 and V is TRBV10-3, with 9 nucleotides matching TRBD2. The junction had 7 bases not matched to a gene; V was cut back by 6 bases and J by 6 bases. CDR1 is ENHRY and CDR2 is SYGVKD in the germline V gene. The CDR3 has 14 amino acids. DNA for the CDR3: TGTGCCATCAGCTTAGCGGGGGTGAGGGATACGCAGTATTTT. Translation: CAISLAGVRDTQYF.

The gene calls are TRBV19 and TRBJ1-4, with TRBD1 matching over 12 bases. V lost 4 bases, J lost 7 bases, and 4 bases stayed unmatched. Germline V CDR1 and CDR2: LNHDA, SQIVND (reference sequence). The CDR3 spans 15 residues. CDR3 DNA sequence: TGTGCCAGTAGTAAGGGACAGGGGGCGGTTGAAAAACTGTTTTTT. It codes for CASSKGQGAVEKLFF.

The chain links TRBV4-1 to TRBJ1-2, with a weak D call TRBD1 (6 bases). The V gene's germline CDR1 is MGHRA and CDR2 YSYEKL. The V end was cut by 2 bases, the J end by 6 bases, with 13 bases between. This CDR3 comprises 14 residues. CDR3: CASSQNTGFDGYTF. DNA of the CDR3: TGCGCCAGCAGCCAAAACACAGGGTTCGATGGCTACACCTTC.

The chain uses TRBV9 and TRBJ1-2; 9 nucleotides line up with TRBD1. Germline CDR1 SGDLS, CDR2 YYNGEE. V gave up 4 bases and J gave up 4 bases; unmatched junction bases: 5. The CDR3 is 14 amino acids. The CDR3 bases are TGTGCCAGCAGCCCGGACAGGGGCCTCTATGGCTACACCTTC. Translating gives CASSPDRGLYGYTF. Full variable domain (missing parts from reference TRBV9 and TRBJ1-2): DSGVTQTPKHLITATGQRVTLRCSPRSGDLSVYWYQQSLDQGLQFLIQYYNGEERAKGNILERFSAQQFPDLHSELNLSSLELGDSALYFCASSPDRGLYGYTFGSGTRLTVV.

The rearrangement uses TRBV5-1 and TRBJ1-6, with D perhaps matching TRBD1 (6 bases). The CDR3 is 14 residues long. Germline CDR1 is SGHRS and CDR2 is YFSETQ. The V end lost 2 bases, the J end lost 7 bases, and 10 bases lay between the germline ends. For the CDR3, the DNA is TGCGCCAGCAGCTTTGGACAGCAAAATTCACCCCTCCACTTT. Residues: CASSFGQQNSPLHF.

This clone was seen a few times. This chain uses TRBV20-1 with TRBJ1-1; 8 nucleotides agree with TRBD1. Losses at the gene ends were 3 bases for V and 10 bases for J; bases not matched to a gene: 4. The CDR3 runs 11 residues. Germline-derived CDR1 and CDR2 are DFQATT and SNEGSKA (reference sequence). The CDR3 loop reads CSASTGTGAFF. The CDR3 DNA follows: TGCAGTGCTAGTACCGGGACAGGAGCTTTCTTT.

The gene calls are TRBV10-1 and TRBJ2-2; D not resolved. Per the germline V gene, CDR1 is WNHNN and CDR2 is SYGVQD (reference sequence). Trimming pared 6 bases from V and 1 base from J, leaving 9 bases between. CDR3 length: 14 residues. For the CDR3, the DNA is TGCGCCAGCAGGGCACACCAGAACACCGGGGAGCTGTTTTTT. Protein product: CASRAHQNTGELFF.

V is TRBV19 and J is TRBJ2-5; tentatively, D is TRBD1 (5 bases). The CDR3 totals 12 residues. V was cut by 6 bases and J by 4 bases, with 9 bases left in between. Per germline, CDR1 LNHDA and CDR2 SQIVND (reference sequence). CDR3 in DNA: TGTGCCAGTAGCAGGGATGTAGAGACCCAGTACTTC. As protein: CASSRDVETQYF. Variable domain in full (rest from reference TRBV19 and TRBJ2-5): DGGITQSPKYLFRKEGQNVTLSCEQNLNHDAMYWYRQDPGQGLRLIYYSQIVNDFQKGDIAEGYSVSREKKESFPLTVTSAQKNPTAFYLCASSRDVETQYFGPGTRLLVL.

The chain employs TRBV6-5 and TRBJ2-3, with a possible D match to TRBD2 (6 bases). Germline V gives CDR1 MNHEY, CDR2 SVGAGI. Deletions cut 5 bases from V and 4 bases from J, with 13 bases between. The CDR3 is 14 residues long. CDR3 sequence reads: CASSLGGDPDTQYF. The DNA of the CDR3 is TGTGCCAGCAGTCTCGGAGGGGACCCAGATACGCAGTATTTT.

The sample holds one count of this clone. The CDR3: CASTDSYGYTF. CDR3 nucleotide sequence: TGTGCCAGTACAGACAGCTATGGCTACACCTTC. The rearrangement joins TRBV19 to TRBJ1-2; D is possibly TRBD1 (5 bases). This CDR3 has 11 amino acids. Germline V lookup: CDR1 LNHDA, CDR2 SQIVND (reference sequence). V dropped 7 bases and J dropped 4 bases, with 7 bases sitting between them.